Detailed here is one TCR beta chain. Random hexamers served to reverse transcribe roughly 0.45 to 1 ug RNA. In TCRdb, the immunoSEQ multiplex PCR reads were re-called with MiXCR into one record per CDR3 protein. Of 50,000 to 55,000 distinct CDR3 sequences listed, roughly 94% were seen once; the top ten hold about 0.75%. This sample is drawn from a study of CD8 T cells in Susac syndrome. Study-level background: When their blood was taken, the Susac syndrome patients had either not yet had any therapy, were taking corticosteroids, or were taking intravenous immunoglobulin alone.

Peripheral blood CD8+ and CD4+ T cells were profiled by TCR beta sequencing. Negative isolation yielded CD8+ and CD4+ T cells; FACS enriched TEMRA cells. This CDR3 is 15 amino acids long. The ends lost 6 bases at V and 5 bases at J; junction bases unmatched: 7. Sequencing was performed on CD8+ T cells from PBMCs. The chain uses TRBV12-3 or TRBV12-4 and TRBJ1-4; 9 nucleotides line up with TRBD1. The source of this sequence is a human donor with Susac syndrome. This CDR3 reads CASRPGQGKNEKLFF. DNA for the CDR3: TGTGCCAGCAGACCCGGACAGGGGAAGAATGAAAAACTGTTTTTT.